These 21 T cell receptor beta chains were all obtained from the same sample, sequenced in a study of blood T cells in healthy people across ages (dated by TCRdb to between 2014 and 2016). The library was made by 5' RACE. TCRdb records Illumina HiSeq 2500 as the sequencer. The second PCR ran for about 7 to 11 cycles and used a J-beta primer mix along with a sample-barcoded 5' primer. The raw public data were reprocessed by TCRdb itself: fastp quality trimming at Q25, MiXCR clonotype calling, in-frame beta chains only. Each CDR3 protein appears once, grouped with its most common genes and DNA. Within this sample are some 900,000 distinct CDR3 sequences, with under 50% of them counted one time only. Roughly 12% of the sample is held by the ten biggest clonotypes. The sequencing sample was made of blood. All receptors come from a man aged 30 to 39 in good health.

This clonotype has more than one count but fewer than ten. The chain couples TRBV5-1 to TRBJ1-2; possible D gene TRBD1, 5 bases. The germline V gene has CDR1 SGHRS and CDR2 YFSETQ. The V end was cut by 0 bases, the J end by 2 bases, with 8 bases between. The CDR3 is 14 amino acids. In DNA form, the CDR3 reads TGCGCCAGCAGCTTGGACGACAGAAACTATGGCTACACCTTC. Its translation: CASSLDDRNYGYTF.

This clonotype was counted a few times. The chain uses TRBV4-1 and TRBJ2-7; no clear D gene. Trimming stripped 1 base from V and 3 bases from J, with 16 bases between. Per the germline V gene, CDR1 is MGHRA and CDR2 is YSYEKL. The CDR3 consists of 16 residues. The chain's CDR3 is CASSQGAGSLDYEQYF. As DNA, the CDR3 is TGCGCCAGCAGCCAAGGGGCCGGGTCCCTAGACTACGAGCAGTACTTC.

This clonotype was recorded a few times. This CDR3 is CASSLRLDNEQFF. The CDR3 DNA sequence: TGCGCCAGCAGCCTTAGACTAGACAATGAGCAGTTCTTC. V gene TRBV5-1 combines with J gene TRBJ2-1; maybe TRBD2 (6 bases). Germline V CDR1 and CDR2: SGHRS, YFSETQ. V lost 4 bases, J lost 5 bases, and 10 bases lay in between. This CDR3 has 13 residues.

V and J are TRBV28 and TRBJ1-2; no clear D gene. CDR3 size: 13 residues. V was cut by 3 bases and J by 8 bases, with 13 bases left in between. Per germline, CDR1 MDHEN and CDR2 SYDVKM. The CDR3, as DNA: TGTGCCAGCAGTTTGAGGGCAGCCTCAGGCTACACCTTC. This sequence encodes CASSLRAASGYTF.

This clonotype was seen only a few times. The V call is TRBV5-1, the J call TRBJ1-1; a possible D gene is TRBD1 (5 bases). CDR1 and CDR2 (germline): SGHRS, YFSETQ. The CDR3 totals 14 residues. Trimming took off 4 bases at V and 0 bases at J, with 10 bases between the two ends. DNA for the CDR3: TGCGCCAGCAGCATCGGGGGTATGAACACTGAAGCTTTCTTT. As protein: CASSIGGMNTEAFF.

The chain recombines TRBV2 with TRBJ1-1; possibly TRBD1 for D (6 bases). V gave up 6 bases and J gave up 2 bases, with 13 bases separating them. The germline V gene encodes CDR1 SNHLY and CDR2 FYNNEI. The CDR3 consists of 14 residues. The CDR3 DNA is TGTGCCAGCAGGAGGGGGGGGCGAAACACTGAAGCTTTCTTT. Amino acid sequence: CASRRGGRNTEAFF.

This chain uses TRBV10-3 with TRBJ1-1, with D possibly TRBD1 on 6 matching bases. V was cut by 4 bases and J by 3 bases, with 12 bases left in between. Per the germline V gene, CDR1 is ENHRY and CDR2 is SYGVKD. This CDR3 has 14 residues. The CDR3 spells CAISGTGKDTEAFF. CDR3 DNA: TGTGCCATCAGTGGTACAGGGAAAGACACTGAAGCTTTCTTT.

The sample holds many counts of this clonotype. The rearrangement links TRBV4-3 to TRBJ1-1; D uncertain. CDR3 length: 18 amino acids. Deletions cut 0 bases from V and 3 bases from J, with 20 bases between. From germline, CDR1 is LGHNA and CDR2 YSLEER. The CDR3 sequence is CASSQDNDRPQLHTEAFF. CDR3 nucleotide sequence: TGCGCCAGCAGCCAAGATAACGACCGGCCGCAGCTCCACACTGAAGCTTTCTTT.

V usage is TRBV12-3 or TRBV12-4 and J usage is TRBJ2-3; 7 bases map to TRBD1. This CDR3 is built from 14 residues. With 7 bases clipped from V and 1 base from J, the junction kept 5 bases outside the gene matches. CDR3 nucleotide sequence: TGTGCCAGCATTGTAACAGGGGGCACAGATACGCAGTATTTT. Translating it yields CASIVTGGTDTQYF.

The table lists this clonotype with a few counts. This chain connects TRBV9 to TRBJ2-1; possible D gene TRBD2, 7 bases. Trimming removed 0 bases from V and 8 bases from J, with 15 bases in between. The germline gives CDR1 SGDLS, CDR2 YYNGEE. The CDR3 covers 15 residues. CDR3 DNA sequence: TGTGCCAGCAGCGTAGCGGGGGGCAGCTCTCATGAGCAGTTCTTC. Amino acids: CASSVAGGSSHEQFF.

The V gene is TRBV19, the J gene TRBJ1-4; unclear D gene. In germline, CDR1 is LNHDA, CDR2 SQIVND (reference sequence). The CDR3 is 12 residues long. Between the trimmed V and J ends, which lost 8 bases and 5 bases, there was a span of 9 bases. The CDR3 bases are TGTGCCAGTGCAAGATGGAATGAAAAACTGTTTTTT. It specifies CASARWNEKLFF.

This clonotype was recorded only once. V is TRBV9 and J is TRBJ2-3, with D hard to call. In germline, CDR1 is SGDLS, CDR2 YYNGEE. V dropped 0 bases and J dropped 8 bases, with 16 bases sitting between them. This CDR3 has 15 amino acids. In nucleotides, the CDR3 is TGTGCCAGCAGCGTAGGGCCTAGTCCCTCAGGTACGCAGTATTTT. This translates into CASSVGPSPSGTQYF. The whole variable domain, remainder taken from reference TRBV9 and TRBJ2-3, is DSGVTQTPKHLITATGQRVTLRCSPRSGDLSVYWYQQSLDQGLQFLIQYYNGEERAKGNILERFSAQQFPDLHSELNLSSLELGDSALYFCASSVGPSPSGTQYFGPGTRLTVL.

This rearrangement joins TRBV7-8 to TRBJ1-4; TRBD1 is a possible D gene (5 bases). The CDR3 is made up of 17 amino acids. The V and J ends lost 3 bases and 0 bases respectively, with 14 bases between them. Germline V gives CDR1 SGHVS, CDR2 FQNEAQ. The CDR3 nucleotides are TGTGCCAGCAGCTTTACCGGGACCGGTGCAACTAATGAAAAACTGTTTTTT. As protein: CASSFTGTGATNEKLFF.

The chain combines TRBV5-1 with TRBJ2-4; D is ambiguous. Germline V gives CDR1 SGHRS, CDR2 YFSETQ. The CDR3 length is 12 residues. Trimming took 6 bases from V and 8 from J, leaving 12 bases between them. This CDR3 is CASKGRTDIQYF. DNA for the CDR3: TGCGCCAGCAAGGGCCGGACGGACATTCAGTACTTC.

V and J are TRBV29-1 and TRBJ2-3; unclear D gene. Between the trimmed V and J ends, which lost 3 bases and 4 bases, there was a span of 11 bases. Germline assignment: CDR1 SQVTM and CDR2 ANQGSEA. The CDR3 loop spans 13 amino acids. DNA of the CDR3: TGCAGCGTTGAGGGGTATTCCCCAGATACGCAGTATTTT. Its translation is CSVEGYSPDTQYF.

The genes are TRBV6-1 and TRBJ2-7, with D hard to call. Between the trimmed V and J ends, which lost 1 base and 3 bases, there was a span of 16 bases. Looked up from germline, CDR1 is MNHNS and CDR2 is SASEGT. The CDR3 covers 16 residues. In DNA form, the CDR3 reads TGTGCCAGCAGTGAAGGAGTGGGGTGGAACGACTACGAGCAGTACTTC. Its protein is CASSEGVGWNDYEQYF.

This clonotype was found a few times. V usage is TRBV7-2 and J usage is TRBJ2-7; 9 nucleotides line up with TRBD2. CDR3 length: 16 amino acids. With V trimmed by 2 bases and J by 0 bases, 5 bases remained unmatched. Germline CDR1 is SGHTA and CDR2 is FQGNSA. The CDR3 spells CASSLSGGPSSYEQYF. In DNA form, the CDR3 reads TGTGCCAGCAGCTTAAGCGGGGGGCCTAGCTCCTACGAGCAGTACTTC.

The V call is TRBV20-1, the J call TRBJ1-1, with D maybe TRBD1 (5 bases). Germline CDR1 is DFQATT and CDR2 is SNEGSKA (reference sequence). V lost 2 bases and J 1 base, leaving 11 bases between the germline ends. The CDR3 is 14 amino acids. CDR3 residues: CSARPDTPNTEAFF. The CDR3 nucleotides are TGCAGTGCTAGACCGGACACGCCGAACACTGAAGCTTTCTTT.

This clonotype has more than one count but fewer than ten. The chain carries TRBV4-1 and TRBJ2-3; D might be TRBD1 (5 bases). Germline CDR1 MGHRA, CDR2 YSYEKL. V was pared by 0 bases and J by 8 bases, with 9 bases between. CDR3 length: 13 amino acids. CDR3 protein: CASSQDREGTQYF. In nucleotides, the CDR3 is TGCGCCAGCAGCCAAGACAGGGAAGGTACGCAGTATTTT.

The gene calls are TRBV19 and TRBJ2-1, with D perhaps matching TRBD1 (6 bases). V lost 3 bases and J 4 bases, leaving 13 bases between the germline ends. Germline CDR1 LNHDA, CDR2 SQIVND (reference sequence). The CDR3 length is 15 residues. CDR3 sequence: CASSITQGQYNEQFF. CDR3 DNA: TGTGCCAGTAGTATTACCCAGGGGCAGTACAATGAGCAGTTCTTC.

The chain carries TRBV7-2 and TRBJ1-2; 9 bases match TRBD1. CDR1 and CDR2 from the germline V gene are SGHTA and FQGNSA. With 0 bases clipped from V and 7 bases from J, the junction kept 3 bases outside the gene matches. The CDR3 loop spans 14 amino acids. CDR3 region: CASSLATGGPGYTF. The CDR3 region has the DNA TGTGCCAGCAGCTTAGCTACAGGGGGCCCTGGCTACACCTTC.